This T cell receptor (beta chain) emerged from a study of blood T cell repertoires in COVID-19. Study-wide background: Spain, Italy and the United States supplied samples that represented acute and convalescent COVID-19.

Clones were read by immunoSEQ multiplex PCR, and TCRdb kept only the in-frame ones, dropping some. This sample has under 400,000 clones, with roughly 86% found just once. Recruitment covered 25 or so US areas and drew participants whose ages spanned 18 to 89 years. The V gene's germline CDR1 is SGHRS and CDR2 YFSETQ. V dropped 0 bases and J dropped 5; count of bases not matched to a gene: 2. The CDR3 covers 15 residues. This sequence joins TRBV5-1 and TRBJ1-6, with 7 bases matching TRBD1. This clonotype was sampled from a man between 40 and 49 years old in a cohort exposed to, infected with or recovered from COVID-19 (not recorded which). The material sequenced was PBMCs or T cells enriched from blood (not recorded which). The CDR3 sequence: CASSLGDSNNSPLHF. In DNA, the CDR3 is TGCGCCAGCAGCTTGGGGGACAGCAATAATTCACCCCTCCACTTT.